This T cell receptor beta chain was recovered during a study of cytomegalovirus exposure and HLA in healthy donors. PCR primers comprised 60 Vbeta and 13 Jbeta primers. TCRdb keeps only in-frame clones here, not all; method: immunoSEQ multiplex PCR. Of 150,000 or so clones listed, 82% are singletons. This CDR3 is built from 15 residues. Germline CDR1 reads MNHNS; CDR2 reads SASEGT. The V gene end was trimmed by 8 bases and the J gene end by 4 bases; junction bases not matched to a gene: 13. Sequencing was done on a sample of PBMCs. This TCR derives from a woman between 45 and 65 years old in good health and CMV-seropositive. V usage is TRBV6-1 and J usage is TRBJ1-1, with 7 bases that match TRBD1. The CDR3 bases are TGTGCCAGCTCGGACAGGAGTGTGTTTAGCACTGAAGCTTTCTTT. This encodes CASSDRSVFSTEAFF.